This TCR beta chain comes out of a study of blood T cell repertoires in COVID-19. Study at large: Sites in the United States, Italy and Spain provided acute and convalescent COVID-19 samples. PBMCs, B-cell-depleted T cells, or T cells were the source of the cDNA or gDNA that made up the material.

This clone was recorded only once. The CDR3 has 15 residues. Germline V lookup: CDR1 SGHDT, CDR2 YYEEEE. The V gene lost 2 bases and the J gene lost 2 bases, with 12 bases spanning the gap. Authors' data handling: Estimation of nucleated cell counts relied on the amplification of reference gene primers. Here immunoSEQ multiplex PCR was the method, and the copy in TCRdb shows in-frame clones only, minus some. That table is the source of V, J and clone size, and D and trimming were worked out from the DNA. Among 150,000 or so clones listed, 75% to 90% were seen once. Sample: peripheral blood. The sequence came from an elderly man with acute or convalescent COVID-19. The V gene is TRBV5-6, the J gene TRBJ2-3; D gene ambiguous. This CDR3 is CASSLYSDSTDTQYF. For the CDR3, the DNA is TGTGCCAGCAGCTTATACTCTGATTCCACAGATACGCAGTATTTT.